Presented here are 18 T cell receptor beta chains from one specimen sequenced in a study of shared clonotypes between healthy human individuals. The protocol was immunoSEQ multiplex PCR, while the TCRdb copy is restricted to in-frame clones and leaves out a portion. This table has around 560,000 clones, roughly 96% appearing once. It was CD45RO-negative cells, positively selected for CCR7, that made up naive CD8 cells, with terminally differentiated effector memory CD45RA+ cells excluded. Sequencing was carried out using naive CD8+ T cells sorted from blood. These receptors originate from a woman aged 25 to 39 in good health.

The chain joins TRBV28 to TRBJ1-2; D call uncertain. Germline lookup yields CDR1 MDHEN and CDR2 SYDVKM. The CDR3 length is 13 residues. The germline V and J ends were trimmed by 3 bases and 1 base, with 6 bases remaining between them. CDR3 coding DNA: TGTGCCAGCAGTTTCGTCGATAACTATGGCTACACCTTC. Its protein is CASSFVDNYGYTF.

The chain couples TRBV18 to TRBJ2-5; D gene unclear. The tail of the sequence fits TRBJ2-7 better, so the J call may be wrong. The germline V gene encodes CDR1 KGHSH and CDR2 LQKENI. This CDR3 spans 13 amino acids. The CDR3 nucleotides are TGTGCCAGCTCACCCCCCTTGGTATCCGAGCAGTACTTC. Amino acids: CASSPPLVSEQYF.

This clone was detected only once. The chain has TRBV9 and TRBJ2-1; 10 bases are shared with TRBD2. The germline V gene has CDR1 SGDLS and CDR2 YYNGEE. Trimming took 0 bases from V and 6 from J; bases not matched to a gene: 9. The CDR3 contains 17 residues. The CDR3 DNA sequence: TGTGCCAGCAGCGTAGGTTGGACTAGCGGTCCTTCCAATGAGCAGTTCTTC. Encoded protein: CASSVGWTSGPSNEQFF.

CDR3 residues: CASSLYVAGGNYEQYF. DNA for the CDR3: TGTGCCAGCAGTTTATATGTAGCGGGAGGAAACTACGAGCAGTACTTC. V and J are TRBV5-6 and TRBJ2-7; 10 nucleotides agree with TRBD2. Trimming removed 5 bases from V and 3 bases from J; junction bases left unmatched: 11. Germline loops: CDR1 SGHDT, CDR2 YYEEEE. This CDR3 has 16 amino acids. The complete variable domain, with remaining parts taken from reference TRBV5-6 and TRBJ2-7, reads DAGVTQSPTHLIKTRGQQVTLRCSPKSGHDTVSWYQQALGQGPQFIFQYYEEEERQRGNFPDRFSGHQFPNYSSELNVNALLLGDSALYLCASSLYVAGGNYEQYFGPGTRLTVT.

This chain joins TRBV6-6 and TRBJ2-2, with 13 bases lining up with TRBD2. Germline lookup yields CDR1 MNHNY and CDR2 SVGAGI (reference sequence). V trimming: 6 bases; J trimming: 1 base; junction bases outside the gene matches: 2. The CDR3 covers 16 residues. The CDR3 loop is CASSRLAGGNTGELFF. The CDR3 DNA reads TGTGCCAGCAGCCGACTAGCGGGAGGGAACACCGGGGAGCTGTTTTTT.

J is TRBJ1-5 and V is TRBV10-3; no definite D call. The ends were cut back, 4 bases at V and 4 bases at J, with 11 bases in the middle. The CDR3 runs to 14 residues. Germline V gives CDR1 ENHRY, CDR2 SYGVKD. In nucleotides, the CDR3 is TGTGCCATCAGTGTCGGTGGTCCTAATCAGCCCCAGCATTTT. It translates to CAISVGGPNQPQHF.

V and J are TRBV7-9 and TRBJ2-1; maybe TRBD2 (6 bases). V lost 5 bases to trimming and J lost 5 bases, with 22 bases between them. The CDR3 is made up of 17 amino acids. The V gene's germline CDR1 is SEHNR and CDR2 FQNEAQ (reference sequence). CDR3 sequence (DNA): TGTGCCAGCAGCCGACCAAAGGGACTCCCGAATAACAATGAGCAGTTCTTC. This encodes CASSRPKGLPNNNEQFF. The entire variable domain, with the rest obtained from reference TRBV7-9 and TRBJ2-1, is as follows: DTGVSQNPRHKITKRGQNVTFRCDPISEHNRLYWYRQTLGQGPEFLTYFQNEAQLEKSRLLSDRFSAERPKGSFSTLEIQRTEQGDSAMYLCASSRPKGLPNNNEQFFGPGTRLTVL.

This clone was seen only a few times. V and J are TRBV5-6 and TRBJ2-3, with D perhaps being TRBD1 or TRBD2 (5 bases each). Germline CDR1 and CDR2: SGHDT and YYEEEE. CDR3 size: 13 residues. V dropped 0 bases and J dropped 4 bases, with 6 bases sitting between them. The CDR3 DNA follows: TGTGCCAGCAGCTTGGGAGGGGCAGATACGCAGTATTTT. Translated, it gives CASSLGGADTQYF.

V gene TRBV27 combines with J gene TRBJ2-7, with TRBD2 identical over 8 bases. This CDR3 contains 17 residues. Trimming removed 4 bases from V and 4 bases from J; junction bases left unmatched: 15. Germline V CDR1 and CDR2: MNHEY, SMNVEV (reference sequence). The CDR3 here is CASSWSGSGEPWYEQYF. CDR3 DNA: TGTGCCAGCAGTTGGAGCGGGAGCGGAGAACCATGGTACGAGCAGTACTTC.

The chain has TRBV18 and TRBJ2-3; TRBD2 aligns across 9 bases. The CDR3 sequence is 16 residues long. CDR1 is KGHSH, CDR2 LQKENI, per germline. With 0 bases clipped from V and 4 bases from J, the junction kept 5 bases outside the gene matches. The CDR3 nucleotides read TGTGCCAGCTCACCACCCGGACTAGCGTCCGCAGATACGCAGTATTTT. Translating it yields CASSPPGLASADTQYF. The whole variable domain, filled in from reference TRBV18 and TRBJ2-3, reads NAGVMQNPRHLVRRRGQEARLRCSPMKGHSHVYWYRQLPEEGLKFMVYLQKENIIDESGMPKERFSAEFPKEGPSILRIQQVVRGDSAAYFCASSPPGLASADTQYFGPGTRLTVL.

J is TRBJ2-5 and V is TRBV6-6; TRBD2 agrees at 13 bases. The V segment lost 4 bases and the J segment 7 bases; nucleotides outside the gene matches: 9. Germline values: CDR1 MNHNY, CDR2 SVGAGI (reference sequence). This CDR3 is 16 amino acids long. CDR3 sequence reads: CASSLGTSGIVGTQYF. In DNA form, the CDR3 reads TGTGCCAGCAGTTTAGGGACTAGCGGGATAGTTGGGACCCAGTACTTC.

This chain connects TRBV5-4 to TRBJ2-7; 11 bases agree with TRBD2. J lost 6 bases, V lost 1 base, and 6 bases had no gene match. This CDR3 comprises 15 residues. Germline CDR1 reads SGHNT; CDR2 reads YYREEE (reference sequence). In DNA form, the CDR3 reads TGTGCCAGCAGCTTGTGGGGTAGCGGGAGGGCCGAGCAGTACTTC. Its translation: CASSLWGSGRAEQYF.

CDR3 nucleotide sequence: TGCGCCAGCAGCCCGACGGCGGACAGGGAGACCCTATATGGCTACACCTTC. Its translation is CASSPTADRETLYGYTF. V gene TRBV5-1 combines with J gene TRBJ1-2; 8 positions agree with TRBD1. Germline assignment: CDR1 SGHRS and CDR2 YFSETQ. The CDR3 covers 17 residues. Unmatched junction bases numbered 16, after V lost 4 bases and J lost 5 bases.

The rearrangement links TRBV4-1 to TRBJ2-7; 9 nucleotides line up with TRBD2. This CDR3 has 16 residues. Looked up from germline, CDR1 is MGHRA and CDR2 is YSYEKL. V shed 0 bases, J shed 1 base, and the junction held 4 bases outside the gene matches. The CDR3 DNA follows: TGCGCCAGCAGCCAAGATTACAGCGGGAGGTCCTACGAGCAGTACTTC. Translated, it gives CASSQDYSGRSYEQYF.

This chain uses TRBV7-8 with TRBJ1-1; TRBD1 aligns across 8 bases. The CDR3 has 15 amino acids. The V gene's germline CDR1 is SGHVS and CDR2 FQNEAQ. Trimming cost V 1 base and J 3 bases; bases outside gene matches: 4. The CDR3 DNA reads as TGTGCCAGCAGCTTAGGCGACAGGGGTCACACTGAAGCTTTCTTT. Translation: CASSLGDRGHTEAFF.

V gene TRBV4-1 combines with J gene TRBJ2-1, with a weak D call TRBD1 (6 bases). Germline-derived CDR1 and CDR2 are MGHRA and YSYEKL. The CDR3 sequence is 15 residues long. Trimming shortened V by 3 bases and J by 3 bases, and 12 bases separated the two germline ends. The DNA of the CDR3 is TGCGCCAGCAGCCACCGGGACACAGTCTACAATGAGCAGTTCTTC. This encodes CASSHRDTVYNEQFF.

The chain recombines TRBV6-4 with TRBJ1-1, with TRBD1 as a possible D gene (5 bases). Germline-derived CDR1 and CDR2 are MRHNA and SNTAGT. The CDR3 sequence is 14 residues long. Trimming took 6 bases from V and 0 from J, leaving 11 bases between them. DNA for the CDR3: TGTGCCAGCAGAAGACAGACCATGAACACTGAAGCTTTCTTT. As protein: CASRRQTMNTEAFF.

This clone was recorded a few times. This chain uses TRBV19 with TRBJ1-2, with D possibly being TRBD1 (5 bases). V was pared by 5 bases and J by 4 bases, with 11 bases between. Germline V gives CDR1 LNHDA, CDR2 SQIVND (reference sequence). CDR3 length equals 13 residues. CDR3 coding DNA: TGTGCCAGTAGTGATCCGGGGCCCTATGGCTACACCTTC. Its protein product is CASSDPGPYGYTF.